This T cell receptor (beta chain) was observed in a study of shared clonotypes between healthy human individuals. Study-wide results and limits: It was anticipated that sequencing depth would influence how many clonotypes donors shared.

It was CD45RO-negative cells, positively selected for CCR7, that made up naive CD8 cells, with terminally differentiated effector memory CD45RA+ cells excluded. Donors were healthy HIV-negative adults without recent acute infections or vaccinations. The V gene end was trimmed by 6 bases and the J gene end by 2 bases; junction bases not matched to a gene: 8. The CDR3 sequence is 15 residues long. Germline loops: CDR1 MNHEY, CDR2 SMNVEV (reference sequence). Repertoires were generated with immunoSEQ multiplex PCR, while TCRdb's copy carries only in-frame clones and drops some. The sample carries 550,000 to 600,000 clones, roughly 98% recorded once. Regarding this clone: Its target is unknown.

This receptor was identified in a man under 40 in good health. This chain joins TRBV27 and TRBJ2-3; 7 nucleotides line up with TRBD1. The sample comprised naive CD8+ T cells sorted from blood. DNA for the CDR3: TGTGCCAGCAGCCCTAGGGACAGCTACACAGATACGCAGTATTTT. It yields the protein CASSPRDSYTDTQYF.